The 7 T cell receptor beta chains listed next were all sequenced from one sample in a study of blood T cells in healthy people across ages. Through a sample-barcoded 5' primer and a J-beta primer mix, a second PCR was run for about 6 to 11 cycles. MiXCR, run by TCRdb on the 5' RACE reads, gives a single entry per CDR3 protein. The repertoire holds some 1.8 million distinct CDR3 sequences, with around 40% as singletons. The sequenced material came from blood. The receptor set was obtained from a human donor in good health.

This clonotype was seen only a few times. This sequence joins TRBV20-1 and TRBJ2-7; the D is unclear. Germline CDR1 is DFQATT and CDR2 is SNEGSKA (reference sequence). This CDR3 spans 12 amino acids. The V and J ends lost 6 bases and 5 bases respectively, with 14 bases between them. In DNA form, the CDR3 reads TGCAGTGCATGGAAGGGCGGCCACGAGCAGTACTTC. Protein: CSAWKGGHEQYF.

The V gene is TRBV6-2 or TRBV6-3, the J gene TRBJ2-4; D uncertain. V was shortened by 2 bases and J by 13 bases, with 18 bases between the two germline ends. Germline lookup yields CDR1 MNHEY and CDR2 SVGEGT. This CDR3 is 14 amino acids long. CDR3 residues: CASSYPYSGEEQYF. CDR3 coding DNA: TGTGCCAGCAGTTACCCCTATTCCGGTGAGGAGCAGTACTTC.

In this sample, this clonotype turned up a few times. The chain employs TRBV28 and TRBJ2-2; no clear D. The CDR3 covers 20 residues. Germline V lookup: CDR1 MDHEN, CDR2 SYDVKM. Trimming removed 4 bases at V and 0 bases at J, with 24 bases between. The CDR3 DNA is TGTGCCAGCAGTTCCCTATCGAAGGTCGGTGCGGACGCGAACACCGGGGAGCTGTTTTTT. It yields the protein CASSSLSKVGADANTGELFF.

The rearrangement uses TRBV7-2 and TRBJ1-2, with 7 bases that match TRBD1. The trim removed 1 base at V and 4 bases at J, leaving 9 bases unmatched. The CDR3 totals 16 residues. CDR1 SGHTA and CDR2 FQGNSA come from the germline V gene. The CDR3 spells CASSLGADRVAYGYTF. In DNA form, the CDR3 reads TGTGCCAGCAGCTTAGGGGCCGACAGGGTGGCCTATGGCTACACCTTC.

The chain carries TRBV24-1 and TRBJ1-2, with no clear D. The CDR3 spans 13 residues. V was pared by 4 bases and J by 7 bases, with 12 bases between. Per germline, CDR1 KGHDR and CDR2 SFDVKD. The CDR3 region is CATSDLDRSGYTF. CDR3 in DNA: TGTGCCACCAGTGACTTGGACCGTTCTGGCTACACCTTC.

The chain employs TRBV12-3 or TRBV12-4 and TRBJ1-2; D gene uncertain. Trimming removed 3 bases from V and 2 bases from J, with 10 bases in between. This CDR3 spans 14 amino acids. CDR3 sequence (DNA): TGTGCCAGCAGTTTCAAAGGAACAAACTATGGCTACACCTTC. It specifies CASSFKGTNYGYTF.

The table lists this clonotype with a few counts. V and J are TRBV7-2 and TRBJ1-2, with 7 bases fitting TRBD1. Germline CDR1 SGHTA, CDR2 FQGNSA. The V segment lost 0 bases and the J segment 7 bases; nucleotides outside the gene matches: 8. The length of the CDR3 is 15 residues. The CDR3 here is CASSLAQQGISGYTF. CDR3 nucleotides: TGTGCCAGCAGCTTAGCGCAACAGGGGATTAGTGGCTACACCTTC.